This T cell receptor (beta chain) was sequenced for a study of blood T cell repertoires in COVID-19. Per the original methods: Counts of nucleated cells, estimated from reference gene primer amplification, were obtained. Measured with immunoSEQ multiplex PCR; TCRdb has only the in-frame clones, and not every one. The D gene and trimming were derived from the DNA, and the V and J assignments and clone size from that table. Of approximately 270,000 clones in the sample, approximately 89% are singletons; the top ten hold approximately 6%. The CDR3 is 13 residues long. V was clipped by 1 base and J by 8 bases; unmatched bases: 4. Germline V gene lookup returns CDR1 SGHVS and CDR2 FNYEAQ.

The material sequenced was peripheral blood. This chain joins TRBV7-6 and TRBJ1-2, with TRBD1 matching 7 bases. This sequence originates from a woman in her 30s with COVID-19, enrolled during active disease. CDR3 DNA sequence: TGTGCCAGCAGCTTAGGACAGGGCCGCGGCTACACCTTC. Translating gives CASSLGQGRGYTF.